This T cell receptor beta chain appears in the sequencing data of a study of beta chain features in type 1 diabetes. Background on the study: Healthy donors and patients showed comparable age, gender and cell yields.

Germline V gene data show CDR1 as SGHDT and CDR2 as YYEEEE. The CDR3 is 18 residues long. Deletions cut 0 bases from V and 0 bases from J, with 16 bases between. What was sequenced were expressed TCRB transcripts, since all of the isolated RNA had been reverse transcribed. Sequencing was performed with immunoSEQ multiplex PCR; in TCRdb, only in-frame clones are kept and a portion is missing. The repertoire consists of 600,000 to 750,000 clones, with 12% occurring once and the leading ten covering more than 0.1%. This clone has a handful of counts. Antigen specificity is unknown. Study-level results: Shorter TCRB CDR3s, moderately but significantly so, marked every one of the four CD4+ subsets in Type 1 diabetes patients. Individuals with type 1 diabetes displayed fewer insertions and more deletions at VDJ junctions.

This chain connects TRBV5-6 to TRBJ1-3; no definite D call. Sample: naive CD4+ T cells from blood. The receptor was derived from a man aged 30-40 years with type 1 diabetes. For the CDR3, the DNA is TGTGCCAGCAGCTTGGGGCGGGTCTGGGCCCACTCTGGAAACACCATATATTTT. Translating it yields CASSLGRVWAHSGNTIYF. Together with reference TRBV5-6 and TRBJ1-3, the CDR3 gives the full variable domain: DAGVTQSPTHLIKTRGQQVTLRCSPKSGHDTVSWYQQALGQGPQFIFQYYEEEERQRGNFPDRFSGHQFPNYSSELNVNALLLGDSALYLCASSLGRVWAHSGNTIYFGEGSWLTVV.